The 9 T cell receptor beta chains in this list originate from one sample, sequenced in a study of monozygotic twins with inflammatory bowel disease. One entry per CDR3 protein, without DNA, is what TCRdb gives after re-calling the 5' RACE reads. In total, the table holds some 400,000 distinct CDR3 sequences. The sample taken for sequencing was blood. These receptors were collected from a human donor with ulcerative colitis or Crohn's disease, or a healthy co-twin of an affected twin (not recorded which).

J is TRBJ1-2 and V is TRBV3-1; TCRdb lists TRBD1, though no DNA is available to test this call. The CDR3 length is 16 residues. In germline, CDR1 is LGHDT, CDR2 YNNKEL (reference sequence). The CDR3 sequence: CASSQGQGPINYGYTF.

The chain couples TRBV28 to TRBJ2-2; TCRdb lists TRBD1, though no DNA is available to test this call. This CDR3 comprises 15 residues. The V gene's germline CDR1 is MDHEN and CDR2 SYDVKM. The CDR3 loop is CASSLSNPGGGELFF.

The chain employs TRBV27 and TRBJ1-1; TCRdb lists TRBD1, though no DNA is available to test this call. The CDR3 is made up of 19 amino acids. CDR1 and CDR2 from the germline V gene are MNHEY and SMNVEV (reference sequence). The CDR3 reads CASSLASLGGRIRNTEAFF.

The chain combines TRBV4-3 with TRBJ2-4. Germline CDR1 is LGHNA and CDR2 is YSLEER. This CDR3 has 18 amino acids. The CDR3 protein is CASSQDLGVETAKNIQYF.

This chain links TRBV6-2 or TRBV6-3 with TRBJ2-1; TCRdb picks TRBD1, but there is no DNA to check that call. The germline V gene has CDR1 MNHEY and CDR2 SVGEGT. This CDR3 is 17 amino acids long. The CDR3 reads CASSFLSGKSNDNEQFF.

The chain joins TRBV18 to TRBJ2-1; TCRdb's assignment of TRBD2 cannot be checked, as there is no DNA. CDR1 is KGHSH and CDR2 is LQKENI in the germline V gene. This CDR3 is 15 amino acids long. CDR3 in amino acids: CASSATGPGNNEQFF.

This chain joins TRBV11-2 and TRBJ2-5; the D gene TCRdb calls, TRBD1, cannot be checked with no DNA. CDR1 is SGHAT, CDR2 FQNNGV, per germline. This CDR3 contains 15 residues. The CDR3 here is CASSLGSGAGETQYF.

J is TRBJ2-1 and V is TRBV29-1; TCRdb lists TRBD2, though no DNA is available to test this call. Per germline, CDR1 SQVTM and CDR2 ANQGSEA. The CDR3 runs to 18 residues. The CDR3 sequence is CSVGGLLADSVRNNEQFF.

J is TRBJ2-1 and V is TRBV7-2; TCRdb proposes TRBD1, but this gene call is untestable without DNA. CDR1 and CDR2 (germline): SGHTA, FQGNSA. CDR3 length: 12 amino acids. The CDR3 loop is CASSSQGSEQFF.